One sample yielded the 30 T cell receptor beta chains listed below, sequenced in a study of Graves' ophthalmopathy and Graves' hyperthyroidism. Researchers took RNA transcripts and amplified TCR beta CDR3 regions from them. The first-round RT-PCR employed HTBI primers together with the Qiagen OneStep RT-PCR kit. A multiplex PCR was then performed as the second round. MiXCR, run by TCRdb on the multiplex PCR reads, gives a single entry per CDR3 protein. Among approximately 330,000 distinct CDR3 sequences, about a sixth were seen once, and the ten largest hold about 12%. Source material: peripheral blood. These receptors originate from an adult man with Graves' ophthalmopathy.

This clonotype was seen at least ten times. The V and J genes are TRBV7-2 and TRBJ2-7, with D perhaps TRBD2 (6 bases). The CDR3 loop spans 14 amino acids. Trimming left V 5 bases short and J 2 bases short, with 13 bases between. Germline assignment: CDR1 SGHTA and CDR2 FQGNSA. The DNA of the CDR3 is TGTGCCAGCAGCCTAACCCCGGGAGCCTACGAGCAGTACTTC. Protein: CASSLTPGAYEQYF.

This clonotype was seen repeatedly, ten times or more. The chain uses TRBV28 and TRBJ1-2; D is perhaps TRBD1 (6 bases). Germline V lookup: CDR1 MDHEN, CDR2 SYDVKM. Trimming took off 5 bases at V and 8 bases at J, with 21 bases between the two ends. There are 15 residues in the CDR3. The CDR3 DNA is TGTGCCAGCAGTCCGACCTATGGACAGTTTCGCGGCTACACCTTC. It specifies CASSPTYGQFRGYTF.

This clonotype was detected many times. This chain uses TRBV6-2 or TRBV6-3 with TRBJ2-7; 9 nucleotides match TRBD1. Trimming at V came to 6 bases and at J to 3 bases, leaving 3 bases not matched to a gene. CDR3 size: 13 residues. Per the germline V gene, CDR1 is MNHEY and CDR2 is SVGEGT. As DNA, the CDR3 is TGTGCCAGCAGGACGACAGGGGGCTACGAGCAGTACTTC. Translating gives CASRTTGGYEQYF.

This clonotype was observed at least ten times. The chain is built from TRBV20-1 and TRBJ1-2, with 8 nucleotides matching TRBD1. V shed 6 bases, J shed 4 bases, and the junction held 16 bases outside the gene matches. Germline loops: CDR1 DFQATT, CDR2 SNEGSKA (reference sequence). The CDR3 is made up of 16 amino acids. This CDR3 reads CSAPKTGVGLFYGYTF. The DNA for the CDR3 is TGCAGTGCACCCAAGACAGGGGTGGGCCTTTTCTATGGCTACACCTTC.

This clonotype showed up many times. The chain couples TRBV10-3 to TRBJ2-5; 10 bases are shared with TRBD1. V was pared by 4 bases and J by 5 bases, with 7 bases of the junction left unmatched. Germline CDR1 and CDR2: ENHRY and SYGVKD. CDR3 length: 15 amino acids. The DNA of the CDR3 is TGTGCCATCAGTGCCGGGACAGGGGTTGACGAGACCCAGTACTTC. Residues: CAISAGTGVDETQYF.

This clonotype has a count of ten or more. The genes are TRBV28 and TRBJ2-5; D may be TRBD1 (6 bases). This CDR3 is built from 15 residues. Germline CDR1 MDHEN, CDR2 SYDVKM. V shed 4 bases and J shed 2 bases, with 14 bases lying between them. In DNA form, the CDR3 reads TGTGCCAGCAGTTCAACAGGGCCTCTACAAGAGACCCAGTACTTC. Translated, it gives CASSSTGPLQETQYF.

This clonotype was detected ten times or more. V and J are TRBV5-1 and TRBJ1-1; D may be TRBD1 (6 bases). This CDR3 has 14 amino acids. Germline values: CDR1 SGHRS, CDR2 YFSETQ. Trimming removed 4 bases from V and 4 bases from J, with 14 bases in between. The CDR3 DNA reads TGCGCCAGCAGCGCACAGGGAGGTGGCACTGAAGCTTTCTTT. Translating it yields CASSAQGGGTEAFF.

This clonotype was detected ten times or more. For the CDR3, the DNA is TGTGCCAGCAGCTCTATCCGATTCAACTATGGCTACACCTTC. It encodes CASSSIRFNYGYTF. The gene calls are TRBV11-2 and TRBJ1-2; D not resolved. The CDR3 covers 14 residues. Trimming took 4 bases from V and 2 from J, leaving 11 bases between them. The germline V gene encodes CDR1 SGHAT and CDR2 FQNNGV. Using reference TRBV11-2 and TRBJ1-2 for the parts outside the CDR3, the full variable domain is EAGVAQSPRYKIIEKRQSVAFWCNPISGHATLYWYQQILGQGPKLLIQFQNNGVVDDSQLPKDRFSAERLKGVDSTLKIQPAKLEDSAVYLCASSSIRFNYGYTFGSGTRLTVV.

This clonotype has a count of ten or more. The genes are TRBV20-1 and TRBJ1-3; D gene uncertain. V was shortened by 3 bases and J by 0 bases, with 9 bases between the two germline ends. This CDR3 has 14 residues. Germline CDR1 DFQATT, CDR2 SNEGSKA (reference sequence). This CDR3 reads CSASVDNSGNTIYF. CDR3 DNA: TGCAGTGCTAGCGTGGATAACTCTGGAAACACCATATATTTT.

This clonotype appeared many times. J is TRBJ1-1 and V is TRBV15; 8 bases are a match to TRBD1. J lost 5 bases, V lost 2 bases, and 7 bases had no gene match. From germline, CDR1 is LNHNV and CDR2 YYDKDF (reference sequence). There are 15 residues in the CDR3. DNA of the CDR3: TGTGCCACCAGCAGACTGACAGGGGTAGGAACTGAAGCTTTCTTT. This gives the protein CATSRLTGVGTEAFF.

This clonotype appeared many times. The chain uses TRBV20-1 and TRBJ2-7; D not resolved. CDR1 is DFQATT and CDR2 is SNEGSKA in the germline V gene (reference sequence). This CDR3 is 11 amino acids long. With 1 base removed from V and 6 bases from J, the gap between germline ends came to 7 bases. The CDR3 reads CSARVGSEQYF. The DNA of the CDR3 is TGCAGTGCTAGAGTGGGCTCCGAGCAGTACTTC.

The table lists this clonotype with many counts. The chain couples TRBV29-1 to TRBJ2-7, with 10 positions matching TRBD2. This CDR3 region has 15 residues. Germline lookup yields CDR1 SQVTM and CDR2 ANQGSEA. Unmatched junction bases numbered 14, after V lost 6 bases and J lost 6 bases. The CDR3, as DNA: TGCAGCGTACCTTGGCCTAGCGGGAGTCGGGGCGAGCAGTACTTC. This gives the protein CSVPWPSGSRGEQYF.

The table lists this clonotype with many counts. The rearrangement links TRBV28 to TRBJ1-2; D possibly corresponds to TRBD1 (5 bases). This CDR3 contains 11 residues. V was trimmed by 7 bases and J by 9 bases, leaving 12 bases between them. The germline CDR1 and CDR2 sequences are MDHEN and SYDVKM. The CDR3 protein is CASTSGGSYTF. For the CDR3, the DNA is TGTGCCAGCACCTCGGGGGGTAGCTACACCTTC.

In the case of this clonotype: The junction departs from germline at one end; a sequencing error may be responsible. The rearrangement links TRBV20-1 to TRBJ2-7, with D possibly TRBD1 on 6 matching bases. This CDR3 has 13 residues. Germline V gives CDR1 DFQATT, CDR2 SNEGSKA (reference sequence). CDR3 in DNA: TGCAGTGCTACCGCAAGGACAGAATACGAGCAGTGCTTC. It is translated as CSATARTEYEQCF.

This clonotype was detected many times. The chain uses TRBV6-1 and TRBJ2-7, with TRBD1 matching over 10 bases. The CDR3 is 14 residues long. Losses at the gene ends were 10 bases for V and 4 bases for J; bases not matched to a gene: 10. Germline V lookup: CDR1 MNHNS, CDR2 SASEGT. CDR3: CATKWTGGLYEQYF. In nucleotides, the CDR3 is TGTGCCACCAAATGGACAGGGGGATTATACGAGCAGTACTTC.

This clonotype appeared many times. V gene TRBV5-4 combines with J gene TRBJ2-7, with D tentatively TRBD1 (6 bases). V was cut by 3 bases and J by 6 bases, with 19 bases left in between. In germline, CDR1 is SGHNT, CDR2 YYREEE (reference sequence). This CDR3 is 15 amino acids long. The CDR3 region is CASSSTSGTRFEQYF. The CDR3 nucleotides read TGTGCCAGCAGCTCAACCTCCGGGACACGCTTCGAGCAGTACTTC. The complete variable domain, with remaining parts taken from reference TRBV5-4 and TRBJ2-7, reads ETGVTQSPTHLIKTRGQQVTLRCSSQSGHNTVSWYQQALGQGPQFIFQYYREEENGRGNFPPRFSGLQFPNYSSELNVNALELDDSALYLCASSSTSGTRFEQYFGPGTRLTVT.

This clonotype was found many times. The rearrangement uses TRBV4-3 and TRBJ2-5; D unresolved. Trimming removed 3 bases from V and 0 bases from J, with 11 bases in between. Germline-derived CDR1 and CDR2 are LGHNA and YSLEER. This CDR3 spans 15 amino acids. CDR3 DNA sequence: TGCGCCAGCAGCCAGGGTACAGCCTACCAAGAGACCCAGTACTTC. It encodes CASSQGTAYQETQYF.

This clonotype was found many times. The chain links TRBV7-9 to TRBJ1-2; 10 bases line up with TRBD1. V trimming: 5 bases; J trimming: 5 bases; junction bases outside the gene matches: 8. Germline V CDR1 and CDR2: SEHNR, FQNEAQ (reference sequence). The CDR3 extends over 15 amino acids. In DNA, the CDR3 is TGTGCCAGCAGCACATCCGGGACAGGGGTTTATGGCTACACCTTC. Translated: CASSTSGTGVYGYTF.

The chain joins TRBV6-1 to TRBJ2-2; 7 bases fit TRBD2. This CDR3 region has 16 residues. V shed 2 bases, J shed 8 bases, and the junction held 11 bases outside the gene matches. Per the germline V gene, CDR1 is MNHNS and CDR2 is SASEGT. The CDR3 nucleotides are TGTGCCAGCAGTGAAAGGGCTAGCGGTCCTAAGGGGGAGCTGTTTTTT. Its protein product is CASSERASGPKGELFF.

This clonotype was seen many times. J is TRBJ2-5 and V is TRBV7-2, with 9 bases identical to TRBD1. V lost 5 bases to trimming and J lost 3 bases; unmatched junction nucleotides: 7. The CDR3 length is 15 residues. Germline CDR1 and CDR2: SGHTA and FQGNSA. The CDR3, as DNA: TGTGCCAGCAGCATGAACAGGGGGCTGGAAGAGACCCAGTACTTC. Its protein product is CASSMNRGLEETQYF.

The table lists this clonotype with many counts. The V call is TRBV6-2 or TRBV6-3, the J call TRBJ2-2; TRBD2 might be the D (6 bases). The CDR3 sequence is 14 residues long. Germline CDR1 reads MNHEY; CDR2 reads SVGEGT. Trimming pared 9 bases from V and 5 bases from J, leaving 16 bases between. The chain's CDR3 is CASTRTIKTGELFF. The CDR3 coding sequence is TGTGCCAGTACTAGGACTATTAAGACCGGGGAGCTGTTTTTT.

This clonotype was found many times. The chain couples TRBV20-1 to TRBJ1-4, with D unclear. Germline V CDR1 and CDR2: DFQATT, SNEGSKA (reference sequence). The V gene lost 5 bases and the J gene lost 3 bases, with 7 bases spanning the gap. The CDR3 consists of 12 residues. The CDR3 protein is CSAPGANEKLFF. CDR3 DNA sequence: TGCAGTGCTCCCGGGGCTAATGAAAAACTGTTTTTT.

This clonotype was seen ten or more times. V gene TRBV24-1 combines with J gene TRBJ2-6, with D uncertain. Germline V gene lookup returns CDR1 KGHDR and CDR2 SFDVKD. V dropped 3 bases and J dropped 0 bases, with 11 bases sitting between them. The CDR3 is made up of 17 amino acids. The CDR3 reads CATSDPARNSGANVLTF. As DNA, the CDR3 is TGTGCCACCAGTGATCCCGCACGGAACTCTGGGGCCAACGTCCTGACTTTC.

This clonotype was seen at least ten times. This chain uses TRBV27 with TRBJ2-2, with D unresolved. CDR1 and CDR2 from the germline V gene are MNHEY and SMNVEV (reference sequence). Trimming took 1 base from V and 7 from J, leaving 4 bases between them. The CDR3 consists of 12 residues. The CDR3 DNA follows: TGTGCCAGCAGTTTATTCAACGGGGAGCTGTTTTTT. Translated: CASSLFNGELFF.

In this sample, this clonotype turned up many times. The chain couples TRBV24-1 to TRBJ2-7, with TRBD1 as a possible D gene (6 bases). Trimming pared 3 bases from V and 3 bases from J, leaving 14 bases between. Germline-derived CDR1 and CDR2 are KGHDR and SFDVKD. This CDR3 is built from 15 residues. The DNA for the CDR3 is TGTGCCACCAGTGATCATCGGCAGGGGTACTACGAGCAGTACTTC. Amino acid sequence: CATSDHRQGYYEQYF.

V gene TRBV19 combines with J gene TRBJ1-1, with TRBD1 identical over 7 bases. J gave up 4 bases and V 6 bases, and 8 bases lay outside the gene matches. The CDR3 contains 14 residues. Germline CDR1 and CDR2: LNHDA and SQIVND (reference sequence). CDR3 in amino acids: CASSAARGSTEAFF. The CDR3 DNA sequence: TGTGCCAGTAGCGCCGCCAGGGGGAGCACTGAAGCTTTCTTT.

CDR3 nucleotide sequence: TGTGCCAGCAGTGAATCGACAGCCAAGTACTTC. Encoded protein: CASSESTAKYF. This sequence joins TRBV6-1 and TRBJ2-7; a possible D gene is TRBD1 (5 bases). Germline V CDR1 and CDR2: MNHNS, SASEGT. The CDR3 has 11 residues. The V end was cut by 2 bases, the J end by 11 bases, with 10 bases between.

This clonotype has at least ten counts. This rearrangement joins TRBV6-1 to TRBJ2-3; unclear D gene. The ends were cut back, 6 bases at V and 0 bases at J, with 10 bases in the middle. The CDR3 totals 14 residues. The germline V gene encodes CDR1 MNHNS and CDR2 SASEGT. CDR3 DNA: TGTGCCAGCAGCCCCAGGAGTAGCACAGATACGCAGTATTTT. Protein product: CASSPRSSTDTQYF.

In its sample, this clonotype was seen many times. It is unclear where the CDR3 begins or ends on the DNA, so no DNA is shown, and the CDR3 is as TCRdb lists it. CDR3 amino acids: CASSSSGSPQHF. This chain links TRBV28 with TRBJ1-5; the D segment call TRBD1 is taken from the table without a DNA check. From its first to its last residue, the CDR3 has 12 amino acids. Germline V gives CDR1 MDHEN, CDR2 SYDVKM.

A note on this clonotype: A much larger clone sits a single nucleotide away, making a read error possible. Without the conserved terminal phenylalanine or tryptophan, this CDR3 likely stems from a read error. The chain combines TRBV6-1 with TRBJ1-3; tentative D call: TRBD1 (5 bases). Trimming stripped 8 bases from V and 3 bases from J, with 14 bases between. The CDR3 runs 14 residues. The germline gives CDR1 MNHNS, CDR2 SASEGT. The CDR3 DNA follows: TGTGCCAGCCGAGCTGGGGGTGGTGGAAACACCATATATCTT. Amino acids: CASRAGGGGNTIYL.